This T cell receptor beta chain was profiled in a study of brain T cells in children with intractable seizures. Time point meaning: blood from clinic visit 5 months post-surgery; TSC patient then seizure free. The CDR3 sequence is 17 residues long. V lost 1 base, J lost 7 bases, and 20 bases lay in between. CDR1 is MNHNS, CDR2 SASEGT, per germline. Assay: immunoSEQ multiplex PCR; the TCRdb copy retains only in-frame clones and omits some. The table shows about 340,000 clones, with 93% occurring only once. As to this clone: Antigen specificity is unknown.

Overall study findings and caveats: Viral specificity was inferred only from CDR3 similarity; HCMV serostatus was unknown.

The sequences come from peripheral blood, collected approximately 5 months after surgery. This chain joins TRBV6-1 and TRBJ2-1, with no clear D. The receptor's source is a boy under three years old with tuberous sclerosis and intractable seizures. CDR3 sequence (DNA): TGTGCCAGCAGTGAAGTTTCCGGCCTCATTCTGAAGAATGAGCAGTTCTTC. Protein product: CASSEVSGLILKNEQFF.